This note documents a single T cell receptor beta chain sequence. The sample holds other DNA sequences that translate to the same CDR3. This entry is derived from a study of blood T cell repertoires in COVID-19. Study context: Acute-phase and convalescent COVID-19 samples originated in the United States, Italy and Spain. T cells, B-cell-depleted T cells, or PBMCs provided the cDNA or gDNA that served as material.

The CDR3 covers 13 residues. Germline CDR1 SGHRS, CDR2 YFSETQ. V lost 0 bases to trimming and J lost 8 bases, with 8 bases between them. Study processing details: Reference gene primer amplification gave nucleated cell count estimates. Produced via immunoSEQ multiplex PCR; TCRdb's table is partial and in-frame only. V, J and clone size are those of that table, while D and trimming were read from the DNA. The repertoire has under 250,000 clones, 65% to 90% of them found once; the top ten carry approximately 4.5%. The TCR originated in a woman aged 70 to 79 with acute or convalescent COVID-19. Input material: peripheral blood. The rearrangement links TRBV5-1 to TRBJ1-4; possibly TRBD1 for D (6 bases). The DNA for the CDR3 is TGCGCCAGCAGCTTGGGAAGGGGGGAAAAACTGTTTTTT. Residues: CASSLGRGEKLFF.